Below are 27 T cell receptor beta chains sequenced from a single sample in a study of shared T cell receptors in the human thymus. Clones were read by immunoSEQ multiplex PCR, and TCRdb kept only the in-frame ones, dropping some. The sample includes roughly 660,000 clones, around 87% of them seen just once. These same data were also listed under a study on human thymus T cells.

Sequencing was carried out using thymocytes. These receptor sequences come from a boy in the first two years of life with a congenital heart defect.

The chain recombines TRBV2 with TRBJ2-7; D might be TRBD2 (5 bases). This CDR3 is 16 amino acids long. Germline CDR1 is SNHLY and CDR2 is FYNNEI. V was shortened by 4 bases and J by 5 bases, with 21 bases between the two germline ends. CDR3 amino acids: CASSVSAHEYGDEQYF. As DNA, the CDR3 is TGTGCCAGCAGTGTGTCCGCACACGAGTACGGGGACGAGCAGTACTTC.

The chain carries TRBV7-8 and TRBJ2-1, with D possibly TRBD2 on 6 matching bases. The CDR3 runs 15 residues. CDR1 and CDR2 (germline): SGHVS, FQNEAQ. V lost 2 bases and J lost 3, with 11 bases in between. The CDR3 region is CASSLKLALYNEQFF. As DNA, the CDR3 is TGTGCCAGCAGCTTAAAACTAGCCCTCTACAATGAGCAGTTCTTC.

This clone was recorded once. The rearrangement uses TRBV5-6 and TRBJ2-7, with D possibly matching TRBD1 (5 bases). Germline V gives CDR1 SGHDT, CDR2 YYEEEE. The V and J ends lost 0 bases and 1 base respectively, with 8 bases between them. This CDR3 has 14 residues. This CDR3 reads CASSLGPGSYEQYF. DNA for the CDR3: TGTGCCAGCAGCTTGGGGCCAGGGTCCTACGAGCAGTACTTC.

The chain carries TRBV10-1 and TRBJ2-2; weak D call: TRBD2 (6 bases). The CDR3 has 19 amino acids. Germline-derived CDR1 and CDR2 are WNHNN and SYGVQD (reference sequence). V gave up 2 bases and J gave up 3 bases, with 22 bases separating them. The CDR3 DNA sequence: TGCGCCAGCAGTGAGCCTCGAGGAGGGGCTAGCGACGACACCGGGGAGCTGTTTTTT. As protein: CASSEPRGGASDDTGELFF.

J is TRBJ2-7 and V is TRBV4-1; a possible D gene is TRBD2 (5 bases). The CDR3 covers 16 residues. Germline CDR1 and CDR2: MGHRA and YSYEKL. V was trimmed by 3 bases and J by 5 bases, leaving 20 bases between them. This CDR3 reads CASSQTLRDLLNEQYF. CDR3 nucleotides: TGCGCCAGCAGCCAGACCCTGAGGGATCTCCTGAACGAGCAGTACTTC.

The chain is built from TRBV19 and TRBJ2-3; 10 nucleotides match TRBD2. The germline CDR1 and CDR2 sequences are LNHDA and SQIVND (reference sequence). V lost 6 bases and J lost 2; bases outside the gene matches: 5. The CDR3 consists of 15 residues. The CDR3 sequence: CASRALAGDTDTQYF. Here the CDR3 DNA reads TGTGCCAGTAGGGCGCTAGCGGGGGACACAGATACGCAGTATTTT.

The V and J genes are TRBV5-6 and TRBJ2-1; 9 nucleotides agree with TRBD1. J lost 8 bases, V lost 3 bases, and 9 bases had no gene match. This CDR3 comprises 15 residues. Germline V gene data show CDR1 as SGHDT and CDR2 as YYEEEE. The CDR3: CASSSAGTGRYEQFF. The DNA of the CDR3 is TGTGCCAGCAGCTCCGCCGGGACAGGGAGGTATGAGCAGTTCTTC.

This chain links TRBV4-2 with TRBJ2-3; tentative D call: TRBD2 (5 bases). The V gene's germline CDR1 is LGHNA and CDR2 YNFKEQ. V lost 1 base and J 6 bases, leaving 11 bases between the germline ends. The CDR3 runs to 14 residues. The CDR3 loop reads CASSQASREDTQYF. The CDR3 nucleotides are TGTGCCAGCAGCCAAGCTAGCCGCGAGGATACGCAGTATTTT.

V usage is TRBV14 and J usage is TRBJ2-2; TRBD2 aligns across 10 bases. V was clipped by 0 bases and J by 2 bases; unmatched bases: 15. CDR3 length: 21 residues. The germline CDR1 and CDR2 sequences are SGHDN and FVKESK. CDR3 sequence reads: CASSQDLGASGLAVNTGELFF. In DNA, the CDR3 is TGTGCCAGCAGCCAAGATCTGGGGGCCTCTGGACTAGCGGTAAACACCGGGGAGCTGTTTTTT.

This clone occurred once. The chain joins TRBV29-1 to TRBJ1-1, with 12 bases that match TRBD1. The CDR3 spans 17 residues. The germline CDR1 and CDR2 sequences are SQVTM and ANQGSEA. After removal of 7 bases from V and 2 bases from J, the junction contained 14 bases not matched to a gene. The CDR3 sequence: CSAPLGDRGPLNTEAFF. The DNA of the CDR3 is TGCAGCGCCCCTTTGGGGGACAGGGGGCCCCTCAACACTGAAGCTTTCTTT.

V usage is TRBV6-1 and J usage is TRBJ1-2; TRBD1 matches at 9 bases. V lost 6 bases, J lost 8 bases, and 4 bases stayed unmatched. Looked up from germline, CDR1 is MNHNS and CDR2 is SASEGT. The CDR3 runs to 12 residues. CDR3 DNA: TGTGCCAGCAGACAGGGGGCTCACGGCTACACCTTC. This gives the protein CASRQGAHGYTF.

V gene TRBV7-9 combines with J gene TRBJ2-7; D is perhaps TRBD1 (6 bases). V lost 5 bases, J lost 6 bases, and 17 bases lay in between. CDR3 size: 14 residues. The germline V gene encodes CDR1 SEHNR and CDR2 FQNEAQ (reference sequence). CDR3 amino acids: CASSPQGMVVEQYF. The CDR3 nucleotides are TGTGCCAGCAGCCCACAGGGAATGGTGGTCGAGCAGTACTTC.

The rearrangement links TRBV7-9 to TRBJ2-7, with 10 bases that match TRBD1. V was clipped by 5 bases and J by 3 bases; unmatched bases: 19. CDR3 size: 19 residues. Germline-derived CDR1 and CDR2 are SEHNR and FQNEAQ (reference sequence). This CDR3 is CASSTRDRGWTRGYYEQYF. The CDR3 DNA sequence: TGTGCCAGCAGCACCCGGGACAGGGGTTGGACTAGGGGTTACTACGAGCAGTACTTC.

CDR3 sequence: CASSVGEGESIQYF. CDR3 bases: TGTGCCAGCAGCGTAGGGGAGGGAGAAAGCATTCAGTACTTC. The chain links TRBV9 to TRBJ2-4, with 7 bases fitting TRBD2. Trimming took 0 bases from V and 9 from J; bases not matched to a gene: 6. Germline CDR1 and CDR2: SGDLS and YYNGEE. The CDR3 has 14 amino acids.

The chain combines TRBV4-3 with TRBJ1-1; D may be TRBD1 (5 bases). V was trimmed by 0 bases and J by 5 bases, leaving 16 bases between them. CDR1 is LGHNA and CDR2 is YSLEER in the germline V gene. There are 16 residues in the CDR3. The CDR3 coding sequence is TGCGCCAGCAGCCAAGATAAGACGCCTGGGGGGACTGAAGCTTTCTTT. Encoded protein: CASSQDKTPGGTEAFF.

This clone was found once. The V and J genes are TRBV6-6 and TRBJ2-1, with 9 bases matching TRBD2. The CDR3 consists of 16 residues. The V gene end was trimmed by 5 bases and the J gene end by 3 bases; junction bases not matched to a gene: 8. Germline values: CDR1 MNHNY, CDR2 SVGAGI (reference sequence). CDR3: CASSLLRLADYNEQFF. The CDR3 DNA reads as TGTGCCAGCAGTCTACTCCGACTAGCGGACTACAATGAGCAGTTCTTC.

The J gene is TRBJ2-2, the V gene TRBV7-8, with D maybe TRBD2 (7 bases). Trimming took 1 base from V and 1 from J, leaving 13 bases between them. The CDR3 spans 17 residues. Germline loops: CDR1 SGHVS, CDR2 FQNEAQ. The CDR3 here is CASSLEGGRGNTGELFF. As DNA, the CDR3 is TGTGCCAGCAGCTTAGAGGGGGGGAGGGGGAACACCGGGGAGCTGTTTTTT.

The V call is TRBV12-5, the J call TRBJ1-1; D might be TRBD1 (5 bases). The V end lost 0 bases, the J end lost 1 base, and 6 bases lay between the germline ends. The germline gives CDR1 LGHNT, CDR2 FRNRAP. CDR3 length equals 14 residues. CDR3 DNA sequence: TGTGCTAGTGGTTTGGTCCAGGGGAACACTGAAGCTTTCTTT. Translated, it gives CASGLVQGNTEAFF.

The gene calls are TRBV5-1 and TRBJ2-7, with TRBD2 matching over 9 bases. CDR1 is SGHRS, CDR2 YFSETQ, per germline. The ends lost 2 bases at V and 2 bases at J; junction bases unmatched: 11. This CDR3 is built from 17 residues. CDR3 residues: CASSFGGRADVPYEQYF. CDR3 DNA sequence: TGCGCCAGCAGCTTCGGCGGGAGGGCCGATGTACCCTACGAGCAGTACTTC. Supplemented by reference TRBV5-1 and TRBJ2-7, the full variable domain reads KAGVTQTPRYLIKTRGQQVTLSCSPISGHRSVSWYQQTPGQGLQFLFEYFSETQRNKGNFPGRFSGRQFSNSRSEMNVSTLELGDSALYLCASSFGGRADVPYEQYFGPGTRLTVT.

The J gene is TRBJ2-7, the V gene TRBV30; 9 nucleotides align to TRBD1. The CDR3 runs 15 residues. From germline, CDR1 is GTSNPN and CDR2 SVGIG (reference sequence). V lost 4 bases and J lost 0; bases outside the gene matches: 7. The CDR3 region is CAWTTRQGVSYEQYF. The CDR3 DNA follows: TGTGCCTGGACCACTCGACAGGGGGTCTCCTACGAGCAGTACTTC.

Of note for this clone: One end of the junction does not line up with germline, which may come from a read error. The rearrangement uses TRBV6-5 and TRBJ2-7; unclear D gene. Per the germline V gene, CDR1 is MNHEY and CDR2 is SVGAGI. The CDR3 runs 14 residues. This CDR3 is CASSSLQKSAERYF. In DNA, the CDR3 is TGTGCCAGCAGCTCCCTTCAGAAATCAGCCGAGCGGTACTTC.

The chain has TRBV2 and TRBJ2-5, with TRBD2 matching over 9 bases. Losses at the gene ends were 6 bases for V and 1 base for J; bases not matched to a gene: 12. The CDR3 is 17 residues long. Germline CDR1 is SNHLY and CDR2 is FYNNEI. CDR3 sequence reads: CASSQPDGGRAQETQYF. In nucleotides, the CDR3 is TGTGCCAGCAGCCAACCGGATGGCGGGAGGGCCCAAGAGACCCAGTACTTC.

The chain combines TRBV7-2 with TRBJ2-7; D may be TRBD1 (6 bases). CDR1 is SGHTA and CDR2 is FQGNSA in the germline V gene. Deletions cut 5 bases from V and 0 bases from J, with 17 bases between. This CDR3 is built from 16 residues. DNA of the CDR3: TGTGCCAGCAGCCGCCGGGTGGGACATTACTCCTACGAGCAGTACTTC. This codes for CASSRRVGHYSYEQYF.

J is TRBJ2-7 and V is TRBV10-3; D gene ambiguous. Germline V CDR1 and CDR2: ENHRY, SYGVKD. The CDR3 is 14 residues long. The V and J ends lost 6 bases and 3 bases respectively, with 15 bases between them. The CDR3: CAISLLVPHYEQYF. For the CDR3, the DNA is TGTGCCATCAGCCTCCTAGTTCCCCACTACGAGCAGTACTTC.

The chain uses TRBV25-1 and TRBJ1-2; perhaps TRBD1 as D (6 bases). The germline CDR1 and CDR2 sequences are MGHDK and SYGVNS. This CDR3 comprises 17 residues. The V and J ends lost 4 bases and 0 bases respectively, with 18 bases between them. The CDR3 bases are TGTGCCAGCAGTGCTCTCAGCCAGCAGGGGCCTAACTATGGCTACACCTTC. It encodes CASSALSQQGPNYGYTF.

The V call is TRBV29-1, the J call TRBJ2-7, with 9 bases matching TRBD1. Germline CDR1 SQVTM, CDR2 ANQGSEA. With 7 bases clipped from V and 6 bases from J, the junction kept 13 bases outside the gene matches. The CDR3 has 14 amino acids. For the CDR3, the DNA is TGCAGCGATAATGCGGGACAGGGAGTGATCGAGCAGTACTTC. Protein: CSDNAGQGVIEQYF.

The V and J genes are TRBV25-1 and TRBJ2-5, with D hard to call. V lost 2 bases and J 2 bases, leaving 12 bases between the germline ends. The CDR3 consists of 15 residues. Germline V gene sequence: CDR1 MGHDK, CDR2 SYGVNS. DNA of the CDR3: TGTGCCAGCAGTGAAGGGCCGAAAAGACAAGAGACCCAGTACTTC. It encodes CASSEGPKRQETQYF.